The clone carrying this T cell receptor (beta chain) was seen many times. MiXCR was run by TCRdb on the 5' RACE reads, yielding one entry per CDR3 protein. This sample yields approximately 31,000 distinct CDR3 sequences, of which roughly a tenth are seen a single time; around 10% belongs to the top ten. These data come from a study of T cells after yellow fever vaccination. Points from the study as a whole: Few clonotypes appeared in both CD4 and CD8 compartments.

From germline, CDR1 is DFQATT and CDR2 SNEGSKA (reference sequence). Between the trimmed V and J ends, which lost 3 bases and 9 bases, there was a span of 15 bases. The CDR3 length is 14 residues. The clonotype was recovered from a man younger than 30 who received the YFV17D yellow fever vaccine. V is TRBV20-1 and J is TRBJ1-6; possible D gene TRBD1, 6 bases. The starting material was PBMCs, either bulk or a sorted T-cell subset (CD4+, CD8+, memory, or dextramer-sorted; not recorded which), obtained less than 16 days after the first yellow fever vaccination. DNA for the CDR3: TGCAGTGCTAGTCCCGGGGGCGGCGGTTCACCCCTCCACTTT. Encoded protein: CSASPGGGGSPLHF.